The 27 T cell receptor beta chains presented below share a single source sample, sequenced in a study of a mutant IDH1 vaccine in newly diagnosed glioma. Documented time point: week 47, end of study. A single vaccine dose contained 300 ug of mutant IDH1 20-mer peptide, and topical imiquimod was used with it. Their target antigens are unknown. Profiling relied on immunoSEQ multiplex PCR, and the TCRdb table lists in-frame clones only, not all of them. The table includes roughly 31,000 clones, about 80% detected once. This material consisted of PBMCs, taken from a glioma patient whose treatment included an IDH1 peptide vaccine. The receptor source for this set is a man aged 25 to 45 with glioma.

The V call is TRBV7-9, the J call TRBJ1-4, with D uncertain. V was trimmed by 6 bases and J by 4 bases, leaving 12 bases between them. The CDR3 spans 14 residues. Germline V gene sequence: CDR1 SEHNR, CDR2 FQNEAQ (reference sequence). CDR3 region: CASSQLGFNEKLFF. CDR3 DNA: TGTGCCAGCAGTCAACTGGGATTTAATGAAAAACTGTTTTTT.

V and J are TRBV7-9 and TRBJ2-7; TRBD2 agrees at 7 bases. Trimming took 3 bases from V and 5 from J; bases not matched to a gene: 7. This CDR3 comprises 14 residues. The germline CDR1 and CDR2 sequences are SEHNR and FQNEAQ (reference sequence). CDR3 nucleotide sequence: TGTGCCAGCAGCTTGAACCGAGCGGGGCACGAGCAGTACTTC. Amino acids: CASSLNRAGHEQYF.

CDR3: CASSEFLEGNEQFF. Written as DNA, the CDR3 is TGTGCCAGCAGTGAATTCCTGGAGGGCAATGAGCAGTTCTTC. The V and J genes are TRBV2 and TRBJ2-1, with D maybe TRBD2 (6 bases). V was pared by 2 bases and J by 6 bases, with 11 bases between. Germline V CDR1 and CDR2: SNHLY, FYNNEI. CDR3 size: 14 residues.

The rearrangement links TRBV6-1 to TRBJ2-7, with D hard to call. Trimming left V 2 bases short and J 7 bases short, with 12 bases between. CDR3 length equals 13 residues. Looked up from germline, CDR1 is MNHNS and CDR2 is SASEGT. This chain's CDR3 is CASSEYRVPEQYF. As DNA, the CDR3 is TGTGCCAGCAGTGAATATAGGGTGCCTGAGCAGTACTTC.

This chain connects TRBV19 to TRBJ2-2; unclear D gene. The CDR3 runs 14 residues. The V end lost 4 bases, the J end lost 1 base, and 7 bases lay between the germline ends. Germline values: CDR1 LNHDA, CDR2 SQIVND (reference sequence). The CDR3 nucleotides read TGTGCCAGTAGTAAGGGCAGGAACACCGGGGAGCTGTTTTTT. Translated, it gives CASSKGRNTGELFF.

The chain couples TRBV19 to TRBJ1-2, with D tentatively TRBD1 (5 bases). With 6 bases removed from V and 2 bases from J, the gap between germline ends came to 16 bases. The CDR3 contains 15 residues. The V gene's germline CDR1 is LNHDA and CDR2 SQIVND (reference sequence). The CDR3 is CASSPSGRGNYGYTF. The CDR3 DNA sequence: TGTGCCAGTAGCCCGTCAGGACGGGGGAACTATGGCTACACCTTC.

The chain uses TRBV6-4 and TRBJ2-2; TRBD2 agrees at 10 bases. The germline V gene encodes CDR1 MRHNA and CDR2 SNTAGT. V shed 4 bases and J 1 base; nucleotides not matched to a gene: 0. The CDR3 is 15 residues long. CDR3: CASSGTSGNTGELFF. The DNA for the CDR3 is TGTGCCAGCAGTGGGACTAGCGGGAACACCGGGGAGCTGTTTTTT.

This clone is a singleton in its sample. The chain combines TRBV6-1 with TRBJ1-2; 10 bases are shared with TRBD1. J gave up 7 bases and V 7 bases, and 12 bases lay outside the gene matches. The CDR3 is 15 amino acids. The germline V gene has CDR1 MNHNS and CDR2 SASEGT. For the CDR3, the DNA is TGTGCCAGCACAAGAGACAGGGGGCCTCTTGGTGGCTACACCTTC. This encodes CASTRDRGPLGGYTF.

The rearrangement joins TRBV4-3 to TRBJ1-1, with D unresolved. With 0 bases removed from V and 3 bases from J, the gap between germline ends came to 11 bases. Germline CDR1 reads LGHNA; CDR2 reads YSLEER. The CDR3 has 15 residues. The CDR3 reads CASSQDGLVYTEAFF. CDR3 nucleotide sequence: TGCGCCAGCAGCCAAGATGGATTAGTCTACACTGAAGCTTTCTTT.

CDR3 sequence: CASSGQGWETQYF. CDR3 nucleotides: TGTGCCAGCAGCGGACAGGGTTGGGAGACCCAGTACTTC. This sequence joins TRBV2 and TRBJ2-5; 8 nucleotides line up with TRBD1. Germline V CDR1 and CDR2: SNHLY, FYNNEI. The CDR3 consists of 13 residues. V lost 6 bases and J lost 5; bases outside the gene matches: 5.

The gene calls are TRBV4-3 and TRBJ2-3, with TRBD2 identical over 14 bases. Germline V gene lookup returns CDR1 LGHNA and CDR2 YSLEER. The CDR3 sequence is 19 residues long. V lost 4 bases, J lost 0 bases, and 9 bases stayed unmatched. DNA of the CDR3: TGCGCCAGCAGCCGGAACCGGGGACTAGCGGGGGCTAGCACAGATACGCAGTATTTT. It is translated as CASSRNRGLAGASTDTQYF.

V is TRBV13 and J is TRBJ1-4; no clear D. The CDR3 covers 15 residues. Looked up from germline, CDR1 is PRHDT and CDR2 is FYEKMQ (reference sequence). Trimming took off 7 bases at V and 8 bases at J, with 20 bases between the two ends. The CDR3 sequence: CASTRRPDPGEKLFF. In DNA, the CDR3 is TGTGCCAGCACCAGAAGACCGGACCCCGGGGAAAAACTGTTTTTT.

This chain joins TRBV9 and TRBJ2-7, with D possibly being TRBD1 (5 bases). From germline, CDR1 is SGDLS and CDR2 YYNGEE. Between the trimmed V and J ends, which lost 4 bases and 1 base, there was a span of 9 bases. The CDR3 contains 13 residues. CDR3 protein: CASSPTGSYEQYF. The CDR3 DNA follows: TGTGCCAGCAGCCCAACAGGATCCTACGAGCAGTACTTC. The full variable domain, rest sourced from reference TRBV9 and TRBJ2-7, is DSGVTQTPKHLITATGQRVTLRCSPRSGDLSVYWYQQSLDQGLQFLIQYYNGEERAKGNILERFSAQQFPDLHSELNLSSLELGDSALYFCASSPTGSYEQYFGPGTRLTVT.

V usage is TRBV5-1 and J usage is TRBJ1-2, with D maybe TRBD1 (6 bases). Trimming took off 5 bases at V and 2 bases at J, with 13 bases between the two ends. Germline V gene lookup returns CDR1 SGHRS and CDR2 YFSETQ. The CDR3 sequence is 14 residues long. DNA for the CDR3: TGCGCCAGCAGATCCCCGGACAGCAACTATGGCTACACCTTC. It encodes CASRSPDSNYGYTF.

This chain links TRBV6-1 with TRBJ1-1; the D gene is possibly TRBD1 (6 bases). The CDR3 is made up of 17 amino acids. V lost 1 base and J lost 7, with 22 bases in between. Germline V gene sequence: CDR1 MNHNS, CDR2 SASEGT. The CDR3 loop reads CASSEGRQVGFMGEAFF. The CDR3, as DNA: TGTGCCAGCAGTGAAGGGCGACAGGTTGGGTTTATGGGTGAAGCTTTCTTT.

The chain uses TRBV9 and TRBJ1-1, with D hard to call. V was clipped by 0 bases and J by 0 bases, with 9 bases between them. CDR3 length: 15 residues. Looked up from germline, CDR1 is SGDLS and CDR2 is YYNGEE. CDR3 region: CASSVALGMNTEAFF. As DNA, the CDR3 is TGTGCCAGCAGCGTAGCTCTGGGTATGAACACTGAAGCTTTCTTT.

V usage is TRBV7-2 and J usage is TRBJ2-1; 12 bases map to TRBD1. Germline V gives CDR1 SGHTA, CDR2 FQGNSA. This CDR3 contains 16 residues. V was pared by 5 bases and J by 7 bases, with 9 bases of the junction left unmatched. Written as DNA, the CDR3 is TGTGCCAGCAGCCCACCCGGGACAGGGGGCCTGAATGAGCAGTTCTTC. It encodes CASSPPGTGGLNEQFF.

A few counts support this clone. The chain has TRBV7-8 and TRBJ1-1; D gene uncertain. CDR1 is SGHVS, CDR2 FQNEAQ, per germline. The length of the CDR3 is 13 residues. V lost 3 bases and J 5 bases, leaving 10 bases between the germline ends. The CDR3 DNA reads as TGTGCCAGCAGCTTCTTGGACGGAACTGAAGCTTTCTTT. It encodes CASSFLDGTEAFF. The variable domain in full, with the rest retrieved from reference TRBV7-8 and TRBJ1-1, is GAGVSQSPRYKVAKRGQDVALRCDPISGHVSLFWYQQALGQGPEFLTYFQNEAQLDKSGLPSDRFFAERPEGSVSTLKIQRTQQEDSAVYLCASSFLDGTEAFFGQGTRLTVV.

The V gene is TRBV19, the J gene TRBJ1-5; weak D call: TRBD1 (5 bases). The CDR3 length is 14 residues. Trimming took 1 base from V and 7 from J, leaving 11 bases between them. Looked up from germline, CDR1 is LNHDA and CDR2 is SQIVND (reference sequence). CDR3 protein: CASSIGQGGQPQHF. The CDR3 region has the DNA TGTGCCAGTAGTATAGGGCAGGGCGGGCAGCCCCAGCATTTT.

The gene calls are TRBV29-1 and TRBJ2-2; D may be TRBD1 (5 bases). Trimming removed 4 bases at V and 1 base at J, with 7 bases between. Germline assignment: CDR1 SQVTM and CDR2 ANQGSEA. There are 13 residues in the CDR3. CDR3 sequence reads: CSVGQGNTGELFF. Here the CDR3 DNA reads TGCAGCGTTGGGCAGGGGAACACCGGGGAGCTGTTTTTT.

This sequence joins TRBV6-1 and TRBJ1-1; unclear D gene. This CDR3 region has 14 residues. CDR1 and CDR2 from the germline V gene are MNHNS and SASEGT. Trimming pared 2 bases from V and 0 bases from J, leaving 7 bases between. As DNA, the CDR3 is TGTGCCAGCAGTGAAAATTTGGTGAACACTGAAGCTTTCTTT. Translating it yields CASSENLVNTEAFF.

This clone was seen once. The chain uses TRBV7-8 and TRBJ1-6; TRBD1 matches at 9 bases. The CDR3 has 17 amino acids. With 6 bases clipped from V and 6 bases from J, the junction kept 12 bases outside the gene matches. CDR1 SGHVS and CDR2 FQNEAQ come from the germline V gene. The CDR3 protein is CASRPWTGDISNSPLHF. In DNA, the CDR3 is TGTGCCAGCAGACCCTGGACAGGGGATATCAGTAATTCACCCCTCCACTTT.

This rearrangement joins TRBV5-1 to TRBJ2-3; the D gene is possibly TRBD2 (5 bases). This CDR3 spans 15 amino acids. Germline V gives CDR1 SGHRS, CDR2 YFSETQ. The V gene lost 0 bases and the J gene lost 4 bases, with 12 bases spanning the gap. The CDR3 DNA reads TGCGCCAGCAGCTTGGCAGATGACTATGCAGATACGCAGTATTTT. Translating it yields CASSLADDYADTQYF. Drawing the rest from reference TRBV5-1 and TRBJ2-3, the complete variable domain is KAGVTQTPRYLIKTRGQQVTLSCSPISGHRSVSWYQQTPGQGLQFLFEYFSETQRNKGNFPGRFSGRQFSNSRSEMNVSTLELGDSALYLCASSLADDYADTQYFGPGTRLTVL.

The chain is built from TRBV27 and TRBJ2-2, with 10 bases matching TRBD2. Germline CDR1 is MNHEY and CDR2 is SMNVEV (reference sequence). After removal of 4 bases from V and 4 bases from J, the junction contained 15 bases not matched to a gene. This CDR3 comprises 19 residues. CDR3 sequence (DNA): TGTGCCAGCAGTTCGAAACCACCTCTACTAGCGGGATTCACCGGGGAGCTGTTTTTT. Its translation: CASSSKPPLLAGFTGELFF.

The J gene is TRBJ2-5, the V gene TRBV11-2; 8 bases line up with TRBD2. Germline V lookup: CDR1 SGHAT, CDR2 FQNNGV. The CDR3 is 13 residues long. Unmatched junction bases numbered 4, after V lost 2 bases and J lost 8 bases. CDR3 DNA sequence: TGTGCCAGCAGCTTATCAGCGGGAGATACCCAGTACTTC. It encodes CASSLSAGDTQYF. Complete variable domain (other parts from reference TRBV11-2 and TRBJ2-5): EAGVAQSPRYKIIEKRQSVAFWCNPISGHATLYWYQQILGQGPKLLIQFQNNGVVDDSQLPKDRFSAERLKGVDSTLKIQPAKLEDSAVYLCASSLSAGDTQYFGPGTRLLVL.

The chain is built from TRBV5-4 and TRBJ2-3; 14 bases fit TRBD2. The CDR3 has 18 amino acids. V was pared by 4 bases and J by 0 bases, with 7 bases of the junction left unmatched. Germline loops: CDR1 SGHNT, CDR2 YYREEE (reference sequence). The CDR3 coding sequence is TGTGCCAGCAGCGCGCCGACTAGCGGGAGGGGAAGCACAGATACGCAGTATTTT. It is translated as CASSAPTSGRGSTDTQYF. Together with reference TRBV5-4 and TRBJ2-3, the CDR3 gives the full variable domain: ETGVTQSPTHLIKTRGQQVTLRCSSQSGHNTVSWYQQALGQGPQFIFQYYREEENGRGNFPPRFSGLQFPNYSSELNVNALELDDSALYLCASSAPTSGRGSTDTQYFGPGTRLTVL.

The gene calls are TRBV2 and TRBJ2-7; TRBD2 agrees at 14 bases. V shed 9 bases, J shed 7 bases, and the junction held 5 bases outside the gene matches. Germline V gives CDR1 SNHLY, CDR2 FYNNEI. The CDR3 runs to 13 residues. As DNA, the CDR3 is TGTGCCAGGGGGACTAGCGGGGGTGGAGAGCAGTACTTC. Residues: CARGTSGGGEQYF.